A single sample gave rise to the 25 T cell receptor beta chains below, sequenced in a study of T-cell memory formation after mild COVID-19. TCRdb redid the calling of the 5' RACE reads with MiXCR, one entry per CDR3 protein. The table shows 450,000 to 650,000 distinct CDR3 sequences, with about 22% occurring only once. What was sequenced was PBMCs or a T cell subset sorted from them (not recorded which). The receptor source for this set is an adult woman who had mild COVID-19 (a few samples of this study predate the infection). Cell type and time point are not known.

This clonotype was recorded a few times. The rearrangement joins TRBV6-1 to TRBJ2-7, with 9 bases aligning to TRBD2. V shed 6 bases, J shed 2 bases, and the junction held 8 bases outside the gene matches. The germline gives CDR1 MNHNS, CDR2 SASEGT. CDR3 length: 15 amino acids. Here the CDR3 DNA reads TGTGCCAGCAGCCGGGCGGGAGGGTCCGCCTACGAGCAGTACTTC. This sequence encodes CASSRAGGSAYEQYF.

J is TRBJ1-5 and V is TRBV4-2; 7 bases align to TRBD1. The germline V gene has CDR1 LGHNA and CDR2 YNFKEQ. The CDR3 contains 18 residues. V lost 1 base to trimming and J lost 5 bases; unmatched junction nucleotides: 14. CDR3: CASSQAFQGSGGHQPQHF. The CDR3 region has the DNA TGTGCCAGCAGCCAAGCATTCCAAGGATCAGGGGGTCATCAGCCCCAGCATTTT.

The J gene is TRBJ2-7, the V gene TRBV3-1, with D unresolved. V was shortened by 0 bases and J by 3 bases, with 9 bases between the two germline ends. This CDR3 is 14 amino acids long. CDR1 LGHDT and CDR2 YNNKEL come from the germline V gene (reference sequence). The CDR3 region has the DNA TGTGCCAGCAGCCAAGACTCGCGTCACTACGAGCAGTACTTC. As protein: CASSQDSRHYEQYF.

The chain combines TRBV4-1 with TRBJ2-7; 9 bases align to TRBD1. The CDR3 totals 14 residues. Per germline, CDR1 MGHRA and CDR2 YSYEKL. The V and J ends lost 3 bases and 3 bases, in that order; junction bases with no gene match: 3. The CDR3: CASSQHRGLYEQYF. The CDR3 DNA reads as TGCGCCAGCAGCCAGCACAGGGGGCTCTACGAGCAGTACTTC.

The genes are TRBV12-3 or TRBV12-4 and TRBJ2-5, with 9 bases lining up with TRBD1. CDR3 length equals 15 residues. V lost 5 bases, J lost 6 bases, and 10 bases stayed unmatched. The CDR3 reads CASSHGQGSGKTQYF. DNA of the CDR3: TGTGCCAGCAGTCACGGACAGGGGAGTGGGAAGACCCAGTACTTC.

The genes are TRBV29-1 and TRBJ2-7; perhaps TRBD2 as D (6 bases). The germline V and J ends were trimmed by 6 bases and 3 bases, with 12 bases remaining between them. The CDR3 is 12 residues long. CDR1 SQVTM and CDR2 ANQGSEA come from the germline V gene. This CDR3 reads CSVGTSRYEQYF. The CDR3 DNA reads TGCAGCGTAGGGACTTCCCGCTACGAGCAGTACTTC.

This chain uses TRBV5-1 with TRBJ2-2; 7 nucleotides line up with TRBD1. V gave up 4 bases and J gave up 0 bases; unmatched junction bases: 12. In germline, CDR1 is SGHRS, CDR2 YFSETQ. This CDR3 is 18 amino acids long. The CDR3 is CASSRSGTARTNTGELFF. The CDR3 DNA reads TGCGCCAGCAGCCGGTCCGGGACAGCACGTACGAACACCGGGGAGCTGTTTTTT.

The CDR3 protein is CASGGAETQYF. In nucleotides, the CDR3 is TGTGCCAGCGGGGGGGCGGAGACCCAGTACTTC. V gene TRBV7-9 combines with J gene TRBJ2-5; maybe TRBD2 (7 bases). Germline CDR1 reads SEHNR; CDR2 reads FQNEAQ (reference sequence). The CDR3 spans 11 residues. V was shortened by 8 bases and J by 5 bases, with 9 bases between the two germline ends.

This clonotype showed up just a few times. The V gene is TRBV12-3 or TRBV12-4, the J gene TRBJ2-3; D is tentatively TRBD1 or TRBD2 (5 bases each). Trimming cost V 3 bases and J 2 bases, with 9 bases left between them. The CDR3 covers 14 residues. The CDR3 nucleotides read TGTGCCAGCAGTTTTACGGGGACCACAGATACGCAGTATTTT. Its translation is CASSFTGTTDTQYF.

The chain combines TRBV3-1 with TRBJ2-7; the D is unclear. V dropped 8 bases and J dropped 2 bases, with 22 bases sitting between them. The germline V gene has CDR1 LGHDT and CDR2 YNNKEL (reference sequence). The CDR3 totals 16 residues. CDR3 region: CASPGWRTEGAYEQYF. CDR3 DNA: TGTGCCAGCCCCGGATGGAGAACGGAAGGCGCCTACGAGCAGTACTTC.

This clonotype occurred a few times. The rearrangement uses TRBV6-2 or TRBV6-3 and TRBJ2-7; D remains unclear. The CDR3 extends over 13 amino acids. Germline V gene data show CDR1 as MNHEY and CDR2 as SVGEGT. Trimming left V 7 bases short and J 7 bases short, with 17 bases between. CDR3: CASTGRPFEEQYF. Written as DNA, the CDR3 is TGTGCCAGCACCGGCAGACCCTTTGAGGAGCAGTACTTC.

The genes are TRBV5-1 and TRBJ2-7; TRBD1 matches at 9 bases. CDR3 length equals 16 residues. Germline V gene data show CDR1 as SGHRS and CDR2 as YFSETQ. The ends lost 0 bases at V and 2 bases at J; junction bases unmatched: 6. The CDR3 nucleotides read TGCGCCAGCAGCTTGGCCGGGACAGGGAGAACCTACGAGCAGTACTTC. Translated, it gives CASSLAGTGRTYEQYF.

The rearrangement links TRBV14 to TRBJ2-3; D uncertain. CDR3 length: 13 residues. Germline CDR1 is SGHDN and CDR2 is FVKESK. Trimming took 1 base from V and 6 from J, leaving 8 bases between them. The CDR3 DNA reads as TGTGCCAGCAGCCAAGGGCTGGTTGATACGCAGTATTTT. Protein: CASSQGLVDTQYF.

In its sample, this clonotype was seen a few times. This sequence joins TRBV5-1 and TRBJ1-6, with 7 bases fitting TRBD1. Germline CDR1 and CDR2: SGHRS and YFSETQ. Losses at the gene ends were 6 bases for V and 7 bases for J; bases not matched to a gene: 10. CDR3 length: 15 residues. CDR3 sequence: CASTSFAGGNSPLHF. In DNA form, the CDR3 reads TGCGCCAGCACCAGCTTTGCAGGGGGGAATTCACCCCTCCACTTT.

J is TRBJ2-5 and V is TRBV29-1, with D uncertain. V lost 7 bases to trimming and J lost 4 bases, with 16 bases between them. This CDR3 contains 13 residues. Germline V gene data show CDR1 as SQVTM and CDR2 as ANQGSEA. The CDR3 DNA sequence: TGCAGCGCCCGGTCGCTGGAAGCAGAGACCCAGTACTTC. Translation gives CSARSLEAETQYF.

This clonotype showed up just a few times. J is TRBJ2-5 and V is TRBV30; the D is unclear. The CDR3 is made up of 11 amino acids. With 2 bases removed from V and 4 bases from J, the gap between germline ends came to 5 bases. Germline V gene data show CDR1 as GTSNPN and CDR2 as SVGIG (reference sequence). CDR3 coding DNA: TGTGCCTGGAGTTATCCAGAGACCCAGTACTTC. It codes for CAWSYPETQYF. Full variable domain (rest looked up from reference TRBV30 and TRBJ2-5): SQTIHQWPATLVQPVGSPLSLECTVEGTSNPNLYWYRQAAGRGLQLLFYSVGIGQISSEVPQNLSASRPQDRQFILSSKKLLLSDSGFYLCAWSYPETQYFGPGTRLLVL.

The DNA of the CDR3 is TGTGCCAGCAGCTTAAACAGGGGGCCTGGGGCCAACGTCCTGACTTTC. This sequence encodes CASSLNRGPGANVLTF. The chain is built from TRBV7-3 and TRBJ2-6, with 9 nucleotides matching TRBD1. This CDR3 is 16 amino acids long. The junction had 0 bases not matched to a gene; V was cut back by 1 base and J by 2 bases. The V gene's germline CDR1 is SGHTA and CDR2 FQGTGA.

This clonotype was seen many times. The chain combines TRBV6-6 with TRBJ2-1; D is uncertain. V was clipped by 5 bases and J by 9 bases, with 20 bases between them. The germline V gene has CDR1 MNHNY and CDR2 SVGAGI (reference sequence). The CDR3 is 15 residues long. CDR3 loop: CASSRELSGPREQFF. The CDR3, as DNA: TGTGCCAGCAGTCGTGAACTCTCCGGGCCCCGTGAGCAGTTCTTC.

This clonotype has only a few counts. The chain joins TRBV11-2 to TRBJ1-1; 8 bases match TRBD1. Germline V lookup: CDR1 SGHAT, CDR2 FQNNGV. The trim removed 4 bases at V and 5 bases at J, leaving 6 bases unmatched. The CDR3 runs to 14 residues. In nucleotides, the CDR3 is TGTGCCAGCAGCTCGCCCAGGGGGCTAACTGAAGCTTTCTTT. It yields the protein CASSSPRGLTEAFF.

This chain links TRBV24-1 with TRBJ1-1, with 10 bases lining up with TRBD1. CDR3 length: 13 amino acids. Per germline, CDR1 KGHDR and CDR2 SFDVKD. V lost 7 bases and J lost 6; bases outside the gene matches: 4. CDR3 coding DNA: TGTGCCACCAGCGGGACAGGGGACCCTGAAGCTTTCTTT. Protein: CATSGTGDPEAFF.

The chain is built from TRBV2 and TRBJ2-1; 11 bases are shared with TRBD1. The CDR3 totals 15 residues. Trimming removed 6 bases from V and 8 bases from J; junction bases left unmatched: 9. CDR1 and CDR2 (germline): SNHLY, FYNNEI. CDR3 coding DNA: TGTGCCAGCAGGGTAGGGACAGGGGGTAGGCATGAGCAGTTCTTC. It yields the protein CASRVGTGGRHEQFF.

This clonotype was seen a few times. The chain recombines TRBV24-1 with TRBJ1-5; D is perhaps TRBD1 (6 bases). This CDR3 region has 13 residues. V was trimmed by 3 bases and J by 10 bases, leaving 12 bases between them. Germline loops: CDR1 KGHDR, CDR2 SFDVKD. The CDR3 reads CATSDTGNSPQHF. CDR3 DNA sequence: TGTGCCACCAGTGATACAGGGAATTCTCCCCAGCATTTT.

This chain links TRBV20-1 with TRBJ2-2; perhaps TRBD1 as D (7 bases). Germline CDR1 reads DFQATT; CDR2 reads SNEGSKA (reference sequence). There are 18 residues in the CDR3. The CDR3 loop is CSARREDFFPRGTGELFF. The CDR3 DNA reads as TGCAGCGCAAGGCGGGAAGACTTCTTCCCCAGGGGGACCGGGGAGCTGTTTTTT.

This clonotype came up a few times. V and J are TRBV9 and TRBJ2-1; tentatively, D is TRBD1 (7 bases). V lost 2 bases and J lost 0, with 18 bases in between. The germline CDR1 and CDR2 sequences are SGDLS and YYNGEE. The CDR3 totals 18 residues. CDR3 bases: TGTGCCAGCAGCGTGGCCCCGGCAGGGGGGATCTCCTACAATGAGCAGTTCTTC. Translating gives CASSVAPAGGISYNEQFF.

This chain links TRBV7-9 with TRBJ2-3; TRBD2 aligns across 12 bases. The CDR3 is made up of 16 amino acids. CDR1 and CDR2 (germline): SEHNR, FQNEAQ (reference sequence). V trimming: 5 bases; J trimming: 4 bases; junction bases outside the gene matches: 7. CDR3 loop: CASSPGLAGIADTQYF. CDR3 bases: TGTGCCAGCAGCCCCGGACTAGCGGGGATAGCAGATACGCAGTATTTT.